These 6 T cell receptor beta chains were all obtained from the same sample, sequenced in a study of spatial heterogeneity in lung cancer. Time point denoted: sample taken at primary tumor resection. The authors sequenced whole RNA from tumor, nontumor lung or frozen PBMC without sorting. Using its own MiXCR run on the 5' RACE reads, TCRdb lists one record per CDR3 protein. The sample lists about 11,000 distinct CDR3 sequences, 3.5% to 4.5% occurring once. The specimen was PBMCs, collected at surgery. These receptors all come from a female donor with early-stage non-small cell lung cancer.

This clonotype was found a few times. This beta chain is off target for a library built for alpha chains, so its abundance means little. CDR3 in DNA: TGCGCCAGCAGTTACTCAGGCTGGGGCACTGAAGCTTTCTTT. This translates into CASSYSGWGTEAFF. This sequence joins TRBV5-1 and TRBJ1-1; D not resolved. The V and J ends lost 5 bases and 4 bases respectively, with 15 bases between them. CDR3 length: 14 amino acids. CDR1 and CDR2 (germline): SGHRS, YFSETQ.

This clonotype was detected many times. As an off-target read in a library built for alpha chains, this beta chain has a frequency of little significance. V usage is TRBV27 and J usage is TRBJ1-6; D unresolved. V gave up 2 bases and J gave up 7 bases, with 9 bases separating them. There are 14 residues in the CDR3. The germline V gene encodes CDR1 MNHEY and CDR2 SMNVEV (reference sequence). The CDR3, as DNA: TGTGCCAGCAGTTTAAGGCAGTCCAATTCACCCCTCCACTTT. This encodes CASSLRQSNSPLHF.

Concerning this clonotype itself: Little can be read into the size of this beta chain, an off-target read in a library designed for alpha chains. The chain employs TRBV6-5 and TRBJ2-2; 9 bases are shared with TRBD2. V lost 5 bases, J lost 1 base, and 5 bases stayed unmatched. This CDR3 has 16 amino acids. Germline V gives CDR1 MNHEY, CDR2 SVGAGI. The DNA for the CDR3 is TGTGCCAGCAGTCAGGGACTAGCCCAGAACACCGGGGAGCTGTTTTTT. It specifies CASSQGLAQNTGELFF.

This clonotype was recorded many times. This beta chain is an unintended read in a library built for alpha chains; its size means little. CDR3 sequence: CSAEGAGVSSYNEQFF. In DNA form, the CDR3 reads TGCAGCGCCGAGGGGGCGGGGGTTAGCTCCTACAATGAGCAGTTCTTC. The chain employs TRBV29-1 and TRBJ2-1; possibly TRBD1 or TRBD2 for D (7 bases each). The CDR3 has 16 residues. Trimming pared 7 bases from V and 0 bases from J, leaving 19 bases between. Per the germline V gene, CDR1 is SQVTM and CDR2 is ANQGSEA.

This clonotype was observed at least ten times. This beta chain is off target for a library built for alpha chains, so its abundance means little. CDR3 DNA sequence: TGTGCCAGCAGCTGGACCATGGGCGGCGAGACCCAGTACTTC. Amino acids: CASSWTMGGETQYF. The chain employs TRBV5-6 and TRBJ2-5, with D unclear. Trimming cost V 3 bases and J 5 bases, with 14 bases left between them. CDR1 SGHDT and CDR2 YYEEEE come from the germline V gene. CDR3 size: 14 residues.

This clonotype was counted many times. A library made for alpha chains picked up this beta chain off target, so its size means little. The rearrangement joins TRBV20-1 to TRBJ2-7; D is unclear. The V and J ends lost 3 bases and 2 bases respectively, with 11 bases between them. This CDR3 is 13 amino acids long. Germline assignment: CDR1 DFQATT and CDR2 SNEGSKA (reference sequence). CDR3 loop: CSARASEPYEQYF. In DNA, the CDR3 is TGCAGTGCTAGGGCTAGTGAGCCCTACGAGCAGTACTTC.